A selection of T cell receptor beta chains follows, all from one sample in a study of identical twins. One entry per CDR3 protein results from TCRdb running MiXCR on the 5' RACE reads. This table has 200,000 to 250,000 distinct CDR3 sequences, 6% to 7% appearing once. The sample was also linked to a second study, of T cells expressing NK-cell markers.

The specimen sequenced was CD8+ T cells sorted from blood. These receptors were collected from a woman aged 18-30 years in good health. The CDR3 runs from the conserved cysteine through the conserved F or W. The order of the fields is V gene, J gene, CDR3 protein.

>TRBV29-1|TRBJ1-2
CSVEPTGGPYNYGYTF
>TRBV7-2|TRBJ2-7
CASSRYSYEQYF
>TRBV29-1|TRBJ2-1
CSVEGIGEASGRAAYNEQFF
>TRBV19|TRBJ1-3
CASSIWTVWNTIYF
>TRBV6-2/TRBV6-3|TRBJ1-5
CASRTGTNQPQHF
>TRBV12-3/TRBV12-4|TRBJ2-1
CASSSLTGEDEQFF
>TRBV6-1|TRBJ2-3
CASTVRPRVPDTQYF
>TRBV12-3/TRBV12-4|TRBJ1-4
CASRVGLGEKLFF
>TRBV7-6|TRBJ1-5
CASSLAGDGGPQHF
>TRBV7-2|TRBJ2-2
CASSSGGLLNTGELFF
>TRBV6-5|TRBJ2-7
CASSYASRTFDEQYF
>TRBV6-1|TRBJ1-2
CASSPGQGRYGYTF
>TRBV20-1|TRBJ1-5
CSARDDQGNQPQHF
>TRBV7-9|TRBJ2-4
CASSSTTNAKNIQYF
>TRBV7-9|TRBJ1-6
CASSSNRDSYNSPLHF
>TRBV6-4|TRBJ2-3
CASSEAPTDTQYF
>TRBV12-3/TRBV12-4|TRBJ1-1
CASSSRADTEAFF